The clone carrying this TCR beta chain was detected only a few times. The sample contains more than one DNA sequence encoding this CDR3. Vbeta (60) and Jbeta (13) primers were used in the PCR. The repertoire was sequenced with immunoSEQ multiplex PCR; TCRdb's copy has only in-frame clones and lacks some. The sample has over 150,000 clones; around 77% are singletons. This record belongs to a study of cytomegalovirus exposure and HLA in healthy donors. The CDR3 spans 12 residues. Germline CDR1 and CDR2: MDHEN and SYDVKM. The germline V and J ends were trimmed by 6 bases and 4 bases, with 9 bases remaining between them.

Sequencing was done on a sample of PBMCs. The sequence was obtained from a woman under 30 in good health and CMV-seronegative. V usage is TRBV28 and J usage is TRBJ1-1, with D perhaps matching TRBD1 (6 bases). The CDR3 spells CASRRGGTEAFF. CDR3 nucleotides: TGTGCCAGCAGGCGAGGGGGCACTGAAGCTTTCTTT.